This paragraph reports one T cell receptor beta chain. There is no known antigen for this receptor. Base qualities are missing; no much larger clone stands one base away. Libraries were made using the immunoSEQ multiplex PCR assay. A mixture of 60 forward primers for TCR Vbeta segments and 13 reverse primers for TCR Jbeta segments was used in the multiplex PCR. The CDR3 region of rearranged TCR beta genes was amplified from genomic DNA with a multiplex PCR assay. The amplified TCR beta libraries were sequenced on the Illumina HiSeq System as 87-base-pair reads. The study's own analysis went as follows. A later analysis tallied roughly 80 million unique TCR beta chains across the 666 repertoires, and approximately 12 million of those chains were shared by two or more donors. A nearest-neighbor algorithm error-corrected the raw reads and collapsed the reads into unique sequences, merging closely related sequences to remove PCR and sequencing errors. CDR3 sequences were aligned to IMGT reference sequences to assign V, D and J gene segments. Each retained sequence needed at least a six-nucleotide match to both a V gene segment and a J gene segment. Rearrangements were called productive when the CDR3 lacked stop codons and stayed in frame with V and J; all others were non-productive. Following IMGT convention, CDR3 was defined as the stretch from the second conserved V-encoded cysteine to the conserved J-encoded phenylalanine. The earlier analysis of 500 to 750 of the donors excluded any sequence lacking an unambiguous match to a single V gene segment. In an earlier analysis of several hundred of the donors, V segments were called functional above 56.7% productive rearrangements and were called segregating when the between-donor standard deviation exceeded 5%. A statistical classification framework was built for diagnosing cytomegalovirus status from the catalog of TCR beta chain sequences. In a later analysis, TCR nucleotide sequences were compared against IMGT/GENE-DB human TR gene sequences so that V and J genes could be assigned. The TCRdist pipeline was used in a later analysis to assign CDR3 sequences and most-parsimonious VDJ recombination scenarios. In a later analysis, each TCR beta chain was defined by its CDR3 amino acid sequence together with its V-gene family, and reads lacking a unique V-gene family were excluded. As a way to deal with suspected cross-contamination and a sequencing artifact, a later analysis dropped roughly 600 nucleotide sequences that were highly shared and had low generation probability. In a later analysis, a clonal expansion index was calculated for each public chain from normalized within-repertoire ranks of inferred template counts. In a later analysis, generation probabilities were computed using a VDJ recombination model fitted to out-of-frame rearrangements, and the results were checked against IGoR. In a later analysis, hypergeometric tests were used to score TCR-TCR, TCR-HLA and TCR-CMV co-occurrence, with a repertoire-size bias correction applied to TCR pairs. To estimate false discovery rates, a later analysis permuted the HLA or CMV assignments 20 times. A later analysis grouped co-occurring TCRs with DBSCAN, adding TCRdist sequence similarity when clustering within HLA-allele-positive subsets. Co-occurrence clustering excluded repertoires with fewer than 30,000 or more than 120,000 public chains, plus five with anomalous nucleotide sharing. Here the immuneACCESS table is served through TCRdb, limited to in-frame sequences with V and J called. Missing clones are a known gap in these copies; in checked studies unresolved V genes cover under half, and the rest lacks a known reason. For V, J and clone size, that table is used; D and trimming come from the DNA. In all, the sample holds about 110,000 clones, and 82% of those were seen once. The ten largest clones add up to about a fifth of the sample.

The germline V gene (reference sequence) gives CDR1 as SEHNR and CDR2 as FQNEAQ. Ends trimmed: V by 6 bases, J by 4 bases; bases unmatched to a gene: 7. The CDR3 sequence holds 15 residues, the cysteine and phenylalanine included. CDR3 DNA is the only sequence kept; it has 45 bases, read in frame from the first base. The cohort comprised around 690 healthy bone marrow donors. All cohort members were sampled while nominally healthy, although unrecorded immune exposures were likely present. The donor was CMV seropositive and belonged to the group of more than 250 seropositive cohort members. Each donor provided a peripheral blood sample, and peripheral blood mononuclear cells were used for TCR beta sequencing. Genomic DNA extraction from the blood cell samples was performed with the Qiagen DNeasy Blood Extraction Kit. The data were obtained in a study of cytomegalovirus exposure and HLA in healthy donors (dated by TCRdb to the late 2010s). Regarding the research as a whole: An earlier analysis of more than 550 of the donors reported 276 Gb of sequence data and 95 million to 130 million unique TCR beta sequences obtained from some 200 million T cells. Of the 350 to 400 genotyped donors, approximately 80% fell in the genetic ancestry cluster associated with self-reported Caucasian donors. An early release covering more than 500 HLA-typed donors comprised about 300 gigabases of sequencing data and tens of millions of unique TCR sequences. A later genetic analysis took genome-wide SNP genotypes for about 55% of the roughly 670 donors and used that subset as a discovery cohort. HLA typing covered class I and class II loci at four-digit resolution. In addition to the first cohort of roughly 670 subjects, a separate validation cohort of under 150 different subjects was used. Across some 400 genotyped donors of the cohort, an average of approximately 240,000 unique TCR beta nucleotide sequences per donor were sequenced, and 15% to 20% of those sequences were non-productive. In a later analysis, previously published TCR beta repertoires from 550 to 750 donors were re-analyzed and high-resolution HLA genotyping was added so that TCR occurrence patterns could be studied. The number of donors typed differed by locus, with about 629-640 for A, B, C, DRB1 and DQB1, 522 for DQA1, about 610 for DPA1, and some 440 for DPB1. The study aimed to test whether signatures of past pathogen exposure could be identified by cataloging public T cell receptors. Because of strong linkage in the cohort, roughly five DR-DQ haplotypes were treated as single units for association and clustering. An earlier analysis of 587 of the donors used high-throughput TCR beta sequencing to judge whether each TCR beta V gene segment behaved as functional or pseudogenic. The study combined high-throughput TCR immunosequencing, statistical association of individual TCRs with disease status, and machine learning to predict cytomegalovirus infection status. The T cell repertoires of several hundred subjects were profiled by immunosequencing and related to cytomegalovirus serostatus. Rather than using new phenotypic data, the later analysis identified candidate immune exposures from TCR beta sequences and from how often those sequences occurred across donors. Donor age, sex, ethnicity and CMV serostatus were collected together with the repertoire data. All discovery cohort repertoires had been generated on a single sequencing platform. What the authors observed across the whole study: In vitro tests confirmed that a few of the cytomegalovirus-associated TCR beta chains recognize cytomegalovirus antigens. CMV serostatus was the only immune exposure information available for the cohort. According to a later analysis, TCR association rates differed among HLA loci, with DRB1 alleles showing the most associated TCRs and HLA-C alleles showing the fewest. An association between a missense DCLRE1C variant and V-gene and J-gene trimming of TCR beta chains was found in a later genetic analysis and replicated in an independent cohort. Compared with equally common non-associated chains, HLA-associated TCR beta chains in a later analysis were more clonally expanded and had lower generation probabilities. Around 16 rarely observed V segments, including chromosome 9 orphons, were excluded from the earlier analysis of almost 600 of the donors because counts were too low. Cytomegalovirus status was reported to be diagnosed by the classifier with high specificity and sensitivity in both the original and validation cohorts. This cohort had only TCR beta chains sequenced, and the lack of alpha or paired-chain data limited which features could be detected. Broadly in line with IMGT annotations, most TCR beta V segments showed up in productive rearrangements about 90% or about 30% of the time in an earlier analysis of around 550 of the donors. A later genetic analysis reported fewer N-insertions in productive TCRs among donors in an Asian-associated ancestry cluster than the approximately 700-donor mean. A further reported finding was that TCR beta sequences accurately predicted the HLA-A and HLA-B alleles for most subjects in the first cohort. The authors suggested that the approach could potentially be generalized to other disease states and immunological phenotypes. Because HLA typing was missing for some donors at each locus, association tests included only the typed subset. A total of 150 to 200 TCR beta chains were listed by the study as associated with cytomegalovirus. While some public TCRs were present in many individuals, most TCR sequences turned up only very rarely across donors. Sequencing depth was assumed to be roughly uniform across donors in the presence/absence analyses, though that assumption may not hold. In a later analysis, some 18,000 TCR beta sequences were associated with specific HLA alleles at a false discovery rate of 0.05. Linkage disequilibrium might explain the correlated functional status among segregating V segments, but an unknown experimental factor could not be excluded. Because the 87-base-pair reads could not distinguish some IMGT-functional V segments, including TRBV6-2 and TRBV6-3, those segments were excluded. Several of the top co-occurrence clusters appeared to be linked to parvovirus B19, influenza, CMV and Epstein-Barr virus, according to a later analysis. When HLA alleles, especially DR and DQ, strongly co-occurred, TCR associations were difficult to assign to individual alleles. The sequencing pipeline was judged likely to have produced a cluster of highly shared sequence variants as a technical artifact. In a later analysis, most CMV-associated TCR beta chains were found to appear HLA-restricted, with HLA associations seemingly driven largely by CMV exposure.

The clonotype comes from a young man in good health and CMV-seropositive. The chain joins TRBV7-9 to TRBJ2-1; 9 central bases correspond to TRBD2. The sequenced material came from PBMCs. The DNA reads TGTGCCAGCAGTCCTACTAGCGGGCCGTACAATGAGCAGTTCTTC. This encodes CASSPTSGPYNEQFF.